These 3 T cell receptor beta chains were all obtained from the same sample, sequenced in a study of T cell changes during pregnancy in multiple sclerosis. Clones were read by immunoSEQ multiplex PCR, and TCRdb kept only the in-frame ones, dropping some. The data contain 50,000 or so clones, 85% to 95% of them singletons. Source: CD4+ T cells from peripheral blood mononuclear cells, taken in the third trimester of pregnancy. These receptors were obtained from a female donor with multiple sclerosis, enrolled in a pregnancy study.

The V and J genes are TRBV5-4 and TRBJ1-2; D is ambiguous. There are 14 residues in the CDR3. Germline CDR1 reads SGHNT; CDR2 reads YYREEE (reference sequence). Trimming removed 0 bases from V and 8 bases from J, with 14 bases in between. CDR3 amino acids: CASSLGQEVSGYTF. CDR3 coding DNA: TGTGCCAGCAGCTTGGGTCAGGAAGTAAGCGGCTACACCTTC.

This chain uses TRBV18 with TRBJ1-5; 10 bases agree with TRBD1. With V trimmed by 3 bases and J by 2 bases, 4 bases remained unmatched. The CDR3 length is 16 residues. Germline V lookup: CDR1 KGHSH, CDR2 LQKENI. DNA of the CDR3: TGTGCCAGCTCACCGCTCGGGACAGGGGGCAATCAGCCCCAGCATTTT. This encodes CASSPLGTGGNQPQHF.

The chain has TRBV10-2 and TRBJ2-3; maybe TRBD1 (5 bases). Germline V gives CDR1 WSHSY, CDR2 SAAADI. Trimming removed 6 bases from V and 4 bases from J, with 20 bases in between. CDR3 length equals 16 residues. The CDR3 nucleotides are TGCGCCAGCAGGCATAATCCCAGGGATTTTGCAGATACGCAGTATTTT. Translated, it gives CASRHNPRDFADTQYF.